Listed here are 21 T cell receptor beta chains from one sample, sequenced in a study of human T cells and chemical hapten exposure. As to time point: patch test 1, 2 weeks after DPC sensitization. As to treatment: therapeutic diphenylcyclopropenone sensitization with weekly scalp DPC. TCRdb recomputed calls from the RACE reads with MiXCR, one row per CDR3 protein. The sample lists roughly 100,000 distinct CDR3 sequences; approximately 11% were seen once. The sequences come from whole blood, collected in connection with sensitization to the hapten diphenylcyclopropenone (DPC). The origin of the receptors is a woman between 40 and 55 years old with alopecia areata. Some clones in this sample may be carry-over from other donors' samples.

The chain combines TRBV28 with TRBJ2-1, with D tentatively TRBD1 or TRBD2 (5 bases each). From germline, CDR1 is MDHEN and CDR2 SYDVKM. The CDR3 is made up of 14 amino acids. V was clipped by 4 bases and J by 12 bases, with 19 bases between them. CDR3 bases: TGTGCCAGCAGTTCCACCCGGAGGACAATGACGCAGTTCTTC. Its protein product is CASSSTRRTMTQFF.

The rearrangement joins TRBV20-1 to TRBJ2-1, with 7 nucleotides matching TRBD2. V shed 3 bases, J shed 6 bases, and the junction held 8 bases outside the gene matches. The germline gives CDR1 DFQATT, CDR2 SNEGSKA (reference sequence). The CDR3 runs 14 residues. Here the CDR3 DNA reads TGCAGTGCTAGTTCTAGCGGTCATGCCAATGAGCAGTTCTTC. This translates into CSASSSGHANEQFF.

The chain joins TRBV6-6 to TRBJ1-4; D not certain. The germline V gene has CDR1 MNHNY and CDR2 SVGAGI (reference sequence). CDR3 length equals 15 residues. The V end lost 2 bases, the J end lost 3 bases, and 10 bases lay between the germline ends. CDR3 sequence (DNA): TGTGCCAGCAGTTACGTCTGGCCCTCTAATGAAAAACTGTTTTTT. Protein product: CASSYVWPSNEKLFF.

This clonotype was seen at least ten times. The gene calls are TRBV5-4 and TRBJ2-2; D uncertain. Germline V CDR1 and CDR2: SGHNT, YYREEE (reference sequence). There are 14 residues in the CDR3. The germline V and J ends were trimmed by 2 bases and 1 base, with 6 bases remaining between them. The CDR3 DNA reads as TGTGCCAGCAGCTTTTCAGAGAACACCGGGGAGCTGTTTTTT. This codes for CASSFSENTGELFF.

The chain's CDR3 is CASSLEGTGGRYGELFF. The CDR3 nucleotides read TGTGCCAGCAGCTTAGAAGGGACAGGGGGACGATATGGGGAGCTGTTTTTT. V usage is TRBV7-8 and J usage is TRBJ2-2; 11 nucleotides agree with TRBD1. With V trimmed by 1 base and J by 8 bases, 9 bases remained unmatched. Germline assignment: CDR1 SGHVS and CDR2 FQNEAQ. The CDR3 covers 17 residues.

Comments on this clonotype: A much bigger clone sits one base away, suggesting this may be a read error. The chain is built from TRBV28 and TRBJ2-6; D assignment may be TRBD1 or TRBD2 (5 bases each). Germline values: CDR1 MDHEN, CDR2 SYDVKM. The V and J ends lost 8 bases and 2 bases respectively, with 16 bases between them. This CDR3 has 16 amino acids. The CDR3 region is CASGRDGPPGANVLTF. CDR3 coding DNA: TGTGCCAGCGGTAGGGACGGGCCACCTGGGGCCAACGTCCTGACTTTC.

This clonotype was picked up a small number of times. The chain employs TRBV28 and TRBJ2-4; unclear D gene. This CDR3 spans 13 amino acids. V was clipped by 3 bases and J by 4 bases, with 7 bases between them. Germline V gene lookup returns CDR1 MDHEN and CDR2 SYDVKM. CDR3 residues: CASSLPRKNIQYF. In DNA, the CDR3 is TGTGCCAGCAGTTTGCCCAGGAAAAACATTCAGTACTTC.

This clonotype was found many times. J is TRBJ2-3 and V is TRBV7-2, with D possibly matching TRBD2 (5 bases). This CDR3 spans 14 amino acids. Between the trimmed V and J ends, which lost 1 base and 7 bases, there was a span of 12 bases. CDR1 is SGHTA, CDR2 FQGNSA, per germline. The CDR3 protein is CASSLDLASNTQYF. As DNA, the CDR3 is TGTGCCAGCAGCTTAGACCTAGCTTCAAATACGCAGTATTTT.

V is TRBV27 and J is TRBJ1-6; D is unclear. The CDR3 spans 14 residues. The germline CDR1 and CDR2 sequences are MNHEY and SMNVEV (reference sequence). V dropped 6 bases and J dropped 5 bases, with 11 bases sitting between them. Here the CDR3 reads CASSREGNNSPLHF. CDR3 nucleotides: TGTGCCAGCAGCCGCGAAGGAAATAATTCACCCCTCCACTTT.

This clonotype has more than one count but fewer than ten. The CDR3 is CASSKPGTLAKNIQYF. DNA for the CDR3: TGTGCCAGCAGTAAACCAGGGACACTAGCCAAAAACATTCAGTACTTC. The chain joins TRBV28 to TRBJ2-4; D might be TRBD1 (6 bases). Looked up from germline, CDR1 is MDHEN and CDR2 is SYDVKM. Trimming removed 5 bases at V and 0 bases at J, with 14 bases between. This CDR3 is 16 amino acids long.

In this sample, this clonotype turned up many times. The rearrangement links TRBV5-1 to TRBJ2-7; TRBD2 matches at 16 bases. V shed 3 bases, J shed 0 bases, and the junction held 6 bases outside the gene matches. The CDR3 runs to 18 residues. The V gene's germline CDR1 is SGHRS and CDR2 YFSETQ. CDR3 region: CASSWGLAGGTNSYEQYF. The CDR3 nucleotides read TGCGCCAGCAGCTGGGGACTAGCGGGAGGGACGAACTCCTACGAGCAGTACTTC.

The rearrangement links TRBV20-1 to TRBJ2-3, with 7 bases aligning to TRBD1. The CDR3 extends over 14 amino acids. The junction had 16 bases not matched to a gene; V was cut back by 6 bases and J by 10 bases. Germline assignment: CDR1 DFQATT and CDR2 SNEGSKA (reference sequence). The CDR3 loop is CSAIDRVARLAQYF. For the CDR3, the DNA is TGCAGTGCCATAGACAGGGTGGCTCGCCTCGCGCAGTATTTT.

This clonotype was detected many times. The chain uses TRBV27 and TRBJ2-3, with TRBD2 identical over 9 bases. Germline V gives CDR1 MNHEY, CDR2 SMNVEV (reference sequence). Trimming at V came to 1 base and at J to 3 bases, leaving 5 bases not matched to a gene. The CDR3 contains 16 residues. This CDR3 is CASSLLAGGTTDTQYF. As DNA, the CDR3 is TGTGCCAGCAGTTTATTGGCGGGGGGGACTACAGATACGCAGTATTTT.

This clonotype has more than one count but fewer than ten. The CDR3 nucleotides are TGTGCCAGCAGTTTTAGAGTGACTAGCACGTTCTTC. Translating gives CASSFRVTSTFF. The V call is TRBV12-3 or TRBV12-4, the J call TRBJ2-1, with 7 positions matching TRBD2. The CDR3 is 12 residues long. V lost 3 bases to trimming and J lost 15 bases; unmatched junction nucleotides: 8.

Many counts were recorded for this clonotype. The chain couples TRBV6-5 to TRBJ1-2, with 9 nucleotides matching TRBD1. V lost 7 bases and J lost 3; bases outside the gene matches: 15. In germline, CDR1 is MNHEY, CDR2 SVGAGI. The CDR3 spans 17 residues. The CDR3 sequence: CASKGTRSGQGDYGYTF. CDR3 nucleotides: TGTGCCAGCAAAGGGACAAGGTCGGGACAGGGTGACTATGGCTACACCTTC.

This clonotype has just a few counts. The J gene is TRBJ2-3, the V gene TRBV6-6; 7 bases are shared with TRBD2. Trimming cost V 0 bases and J 10 bases; bases outside gene matches: 4. The V gene's germline CDR1 is MNHNY and CDR2 SVGAGI (reference sequence). The CDR3 has 13 residues. The CDR3 sequence is CASSYSGLEAQYF. For the CDR3, the DNA is TGTGCCAGCAGTTACTCCGGACTAGAGGCGCAGTATTTT.

This clonotype has at least ten counts. This chain uses TRBV7-8 with TRBJ2-3; tentatively, D is TRBD1 (5 bases). This CDR3 is 16 amino acids long. Germline V gene sequence: CDR1 SGHVS, CDR2 FQNEAQ. V was shortened by 1 base and J by 0 bases, with 11 bases between the two germline ends. CDR3 loop: CASSLDRPTSTDTQYF. The CDR3 nucleotides are TGTGCCAGCAGCTTAGACAGGCCCACTAGCACAGATACGCAGTATTTT. The full variable domain, its missing parts supplied by reference TRBV7-8 and TRBJ2-3, is GAGVSQSPRYKVAKRGQDVALRCDPISGHVSLFWYQQALGQGPEFLTYFQNEAQLDKSGLPSDRFFAERPEGSVSTLKIQRTQQEDSAVYLCASSLDRPTSTDTQYFGPGTRLTVL.

This clonotype was observed at least ten times. The chain links TRBV28 to TRBJ2-2, with D unresolved. The germline CDR1 and CDR2 sequences are MDHEN and SYDVKM. CDR3 length equals 12 residues. V shed 6 bases and J shed 6 bases, with 8 bases lying between them. This chain's CDR3 is CASSRFAGELFF. Here the CDR3 DNA reads TGTGCCAGCAGCCGGTTCGCCGGGGAGCTGTTTTTT.

This chain joins TRBV30 and TRBJ1-1; tentatively, D is TRBD1 (6 bases). Trimming shortened V by 1 base and J by 3 bases, and 15 bases separated the two germline ends. This CDR3 comprises 15 residues. CDR1 is GTSNPN, CDR2 SVGIG, per germline (reference sequence). The CDR3 reads CAWSALGAGDTEAFF. CDR3 nucleotide sequence: TGTGCCTGGAGTGCTTTGGGGGCTGGGGACACTGAAGCTTTCTTT.

The chain has TRBV20-1 and TRBJ2-7; 11 nucleotides line up with TRBD2. The germline V gene encodes CDR1 DFQATT and CDR2 SNEGSKA (reference sequence). The CDR3 runs to 14 residues. Unmatched junction bases numbered 2, after V lost 4 bases and J lost 0 bases. CDR3: CSATSGGSSYEQYF. The CDR3 region has the DNA TGCAGTGCTACTAGCGGGGGGAGCTCCTACGAGCAGTACTTC.

This clonotype has ten or more counts. The chain links TRBV3-1 to TRBJ2-7; no clear D. The CDR3 covers 12 residues. CDR1 LGHDT and CDR2 YNNKEL come from the germline V gene (reference sequence). The V gene lost 3 bases and the J gene lost 7 bases, with 10 bases spanning the gap. The chain's CDR3 is CASSHMAGEQYF. The CDR3 DNA sequence: TGTGCCAGCAGCCACATGGCCGGGGAGCAGTACTTC.